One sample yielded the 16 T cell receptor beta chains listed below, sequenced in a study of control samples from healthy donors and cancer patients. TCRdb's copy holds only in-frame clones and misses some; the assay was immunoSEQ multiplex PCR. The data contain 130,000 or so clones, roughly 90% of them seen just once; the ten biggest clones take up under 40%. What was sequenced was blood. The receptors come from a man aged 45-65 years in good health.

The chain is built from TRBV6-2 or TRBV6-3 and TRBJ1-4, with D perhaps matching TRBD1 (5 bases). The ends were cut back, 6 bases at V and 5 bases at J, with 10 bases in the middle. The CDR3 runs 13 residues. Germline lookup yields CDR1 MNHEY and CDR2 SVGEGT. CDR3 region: CASSSDTNEKLFF. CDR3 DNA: TGTGCCAGCAGCTCGGACACAAATGAAAAACTGTTTTTT.

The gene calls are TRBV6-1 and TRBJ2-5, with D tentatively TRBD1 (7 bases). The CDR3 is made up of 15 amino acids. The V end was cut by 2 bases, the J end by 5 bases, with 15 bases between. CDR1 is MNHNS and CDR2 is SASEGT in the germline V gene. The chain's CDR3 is CASSELSTGRETQYF. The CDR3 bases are TGTGCCAGCAGTGAACTCTCGACAGGGAGGGAGACCCAGTACTTC.

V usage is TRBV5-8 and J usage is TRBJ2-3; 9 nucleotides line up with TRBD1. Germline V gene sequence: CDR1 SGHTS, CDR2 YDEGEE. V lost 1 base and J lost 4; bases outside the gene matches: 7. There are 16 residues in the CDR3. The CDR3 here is CASSLRTGGRADTQYF. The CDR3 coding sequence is TGTGCCAGCAGCTTGCGAACAGGGGGCAGGGCAGATACGCAGTATTTT.

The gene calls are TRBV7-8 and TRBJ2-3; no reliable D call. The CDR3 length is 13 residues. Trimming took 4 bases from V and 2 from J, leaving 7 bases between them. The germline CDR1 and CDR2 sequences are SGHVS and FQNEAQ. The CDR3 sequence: CASSSEITDTQYF. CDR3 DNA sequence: TGTGCCAGCAGCTCGGAGATCACAGATACGCAGTATTTT.

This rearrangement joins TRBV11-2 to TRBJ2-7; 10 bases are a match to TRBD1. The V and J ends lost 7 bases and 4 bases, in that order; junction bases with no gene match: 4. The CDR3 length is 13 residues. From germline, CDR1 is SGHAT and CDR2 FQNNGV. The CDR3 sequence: CASTTGQGYEQYF. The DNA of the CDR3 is TGTGCCAGCACCACGGGACAGGGGTACGAGCAGTACTTC.

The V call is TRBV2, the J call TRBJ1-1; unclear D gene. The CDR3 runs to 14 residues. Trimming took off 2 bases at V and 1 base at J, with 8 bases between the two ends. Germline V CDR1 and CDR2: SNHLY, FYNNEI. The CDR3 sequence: CASSERLGNTEAFF. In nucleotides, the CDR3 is TGTGCCAGCAGTGAAAGGCTGGGGAACACTGAAGCTTTCTTT.

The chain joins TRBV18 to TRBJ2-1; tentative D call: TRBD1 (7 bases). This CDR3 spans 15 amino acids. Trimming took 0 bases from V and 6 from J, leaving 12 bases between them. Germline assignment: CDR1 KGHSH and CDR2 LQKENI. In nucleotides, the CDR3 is TGTGCCAGCTCACCACCGCGGGGACAGAGCAATGAGCAGTTCTTC. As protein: CASSPPRGQSNEQFF.

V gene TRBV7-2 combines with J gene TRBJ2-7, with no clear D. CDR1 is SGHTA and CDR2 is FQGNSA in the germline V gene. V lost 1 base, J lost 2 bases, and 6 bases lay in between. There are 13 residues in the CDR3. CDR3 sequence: CASSLEATYEQYF. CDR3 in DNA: TGTGCCAGCAGCTTAGAGGCGACCTACGAGCAGTACTTC. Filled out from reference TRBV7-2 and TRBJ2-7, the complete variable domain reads GAGVSQSPSNKVTEKGKDVELRCDPISGHTALYWYRQSLGQGLEFLIYFQGNSAPDKSGLPSDRFSAERTGGSVSTLTIQRTQQEDSAVYLCASSLEATYEQYFGPGTRLTVT.

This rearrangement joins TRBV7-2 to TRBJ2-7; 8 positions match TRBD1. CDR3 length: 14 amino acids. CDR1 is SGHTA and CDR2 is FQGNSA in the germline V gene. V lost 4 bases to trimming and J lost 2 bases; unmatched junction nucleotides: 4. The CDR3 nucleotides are TGTGCCAGCAGCTCTCGGACAGGGACCTACGAGCAGTACTTC. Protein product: CASSSRTGTYEQYF.

CDR3 nucleotide sequence: TGTGCTAGTGCCCTGGGCGGCAGTGCTGAAGCTTTCTTT. Protein: CASALGGSAEAFF. The chain recombines TRBV12-5 with TRBJ1-1, with D unresolved. This CDR3 has 13 residues. The V gene lost 7 bases and the J gene lost 6 bases, with 15 bases spanning the gap. Germline CDR1 is LGHNT and CDR2 is FRNRAP.

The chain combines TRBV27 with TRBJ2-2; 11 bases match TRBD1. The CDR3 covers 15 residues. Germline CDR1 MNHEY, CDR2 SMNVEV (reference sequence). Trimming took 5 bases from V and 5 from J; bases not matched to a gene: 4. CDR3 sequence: CASSRTGGLTGELFF. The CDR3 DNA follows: TGTGCCAGCAGTCGGACAGGGGGCCTAACCGGGGAGCTGTTTTTT.

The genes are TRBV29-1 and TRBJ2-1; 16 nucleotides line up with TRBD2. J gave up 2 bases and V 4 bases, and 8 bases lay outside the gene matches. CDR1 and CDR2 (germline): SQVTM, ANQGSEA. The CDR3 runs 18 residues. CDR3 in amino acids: CSVAPGTSGGAAYNEQFF. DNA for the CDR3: TGCAGCGTTGCCCCTGGGACTAGCGGGGGGGCCGCCTACAATGAGCAGTTCTTC.

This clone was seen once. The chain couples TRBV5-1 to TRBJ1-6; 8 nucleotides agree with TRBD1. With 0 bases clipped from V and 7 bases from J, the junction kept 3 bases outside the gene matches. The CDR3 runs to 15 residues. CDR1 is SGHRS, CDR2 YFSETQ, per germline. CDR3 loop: CASSLVTGENSPLHF. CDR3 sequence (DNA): TGCGCCAGCAGCTTGGTGACAGGGGAGAATTCACCCCTCCACTTT.

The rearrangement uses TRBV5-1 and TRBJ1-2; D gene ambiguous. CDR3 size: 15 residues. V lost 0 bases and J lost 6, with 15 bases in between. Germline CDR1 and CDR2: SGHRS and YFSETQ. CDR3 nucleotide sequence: TGCGCCAGCAGCTTGGTGGCCGGCCGAGGCGATGGCTACACCTTC. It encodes CASSLVAGRGDGYTF.

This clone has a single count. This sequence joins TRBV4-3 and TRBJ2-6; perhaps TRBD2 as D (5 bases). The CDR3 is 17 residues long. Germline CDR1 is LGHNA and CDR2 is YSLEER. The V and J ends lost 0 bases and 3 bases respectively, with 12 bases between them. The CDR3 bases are TGCGCCAGCAGCCAAGATACGACGAGGGTTGGGGCCAACGTCCTGACTTTC. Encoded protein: CASSQDTTRVGANVLTF.

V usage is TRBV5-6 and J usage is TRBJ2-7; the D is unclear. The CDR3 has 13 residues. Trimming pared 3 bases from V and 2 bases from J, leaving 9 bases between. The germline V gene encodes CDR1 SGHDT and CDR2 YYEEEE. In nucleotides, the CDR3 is TGTGCCAGCAGCTGGGCAGATACCTACGAGCAGTACTTC. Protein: CASSWADTYEQYF. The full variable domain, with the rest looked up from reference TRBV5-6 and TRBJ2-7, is DAGVTQSPTHLIKTRGQQVTLRCSPKSGHDTVSWYQQALGQGPQFIFQYYEEEERQRGNFPDRFSGHQFPNYSSELNVNALLLGDSALYLCASSWADTYEQYFGPGTRLTVT.